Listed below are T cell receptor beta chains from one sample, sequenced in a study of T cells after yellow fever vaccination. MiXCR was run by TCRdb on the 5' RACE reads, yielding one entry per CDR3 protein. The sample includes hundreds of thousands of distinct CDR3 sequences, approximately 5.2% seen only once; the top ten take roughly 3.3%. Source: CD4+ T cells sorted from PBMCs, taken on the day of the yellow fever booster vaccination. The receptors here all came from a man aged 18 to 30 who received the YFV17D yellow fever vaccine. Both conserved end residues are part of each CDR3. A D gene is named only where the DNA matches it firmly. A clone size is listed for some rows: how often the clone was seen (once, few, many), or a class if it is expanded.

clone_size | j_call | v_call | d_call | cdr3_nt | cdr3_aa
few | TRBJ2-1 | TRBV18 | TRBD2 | TGTGCCAGCTCACCACCCGGAGGGAGGGGAGGCCAGTTCTTC | CASSPPGGRGGQFF
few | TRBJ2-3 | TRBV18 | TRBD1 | TGTGCCAGCTCACCACCTGGGACAGGCGTTGGCACAGATACGCAGTATTTT | CASSPPGTGVGTDTQYF
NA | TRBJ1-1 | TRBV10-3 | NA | TGTGCCATCGGGACTGGGGTTTACACTGAAGCTTTCTTT | CAIGTGVYTEAFF
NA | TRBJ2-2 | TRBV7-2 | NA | TGTGCCAGCAGCATCGGGTGGGAGACCGGGGAGCTGTTTTTT | CASSIGWETGELFF
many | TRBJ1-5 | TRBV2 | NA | TGTGCCAGCACGGGAAGCATTAGCAATCAGCCCCAGCATTTT | CASTGSISNQPQHF
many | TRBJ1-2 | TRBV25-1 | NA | TGTGCCAGCAGTGAGGCAGGCGGAGCTAACTATGGCTACACCTTC | CASSEAGGANYGYTF
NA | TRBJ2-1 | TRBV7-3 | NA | TGTGCCAGCAGCTTATTTGGAAGGAATGAGCAGTTCTTC | CASSLFGRNEQFF
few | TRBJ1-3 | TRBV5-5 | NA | TGTGCCAGCAGCTTAGGACAGACGAGCTCTGGAAACACCATATATTTT | CASSLGQTSSGNTIYF
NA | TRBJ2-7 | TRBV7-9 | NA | TGTGCCAGCAGCCTCTTGGACAGCCCTACGGGGGAGCAGTACTTC | CASSLLDSPTGEQYF
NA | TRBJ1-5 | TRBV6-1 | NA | TGTGCCAGCCGCCTGGGGGGGGCAAGAAATCAGCCCCAGCATTTT | CASRLGGARNQPQHF
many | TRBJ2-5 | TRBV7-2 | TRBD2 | TGTGCCAGCAGTTACCGTAGCGGGGCTGGGGAGACCCAGTACTTC | CASSYRSGAGETQYF
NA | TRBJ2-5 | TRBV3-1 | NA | TGTGCCAGCAGCCAACAGGGATTCCAGACCCAGTACTTC | CASSQQGFQTQYF
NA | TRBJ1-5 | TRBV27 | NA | TGTGCCAGCAGTTTCCATCGGGGTGAGGAGAGCCAGCATTTT | CASSFHRGEESQHF
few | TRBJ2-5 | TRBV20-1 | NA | TGCAGTGCTAGACCGCTGGGTCGGGAGACCCAGTACTTC | CSARPLGRETQYF
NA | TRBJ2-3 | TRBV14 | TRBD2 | TGTGCCAGCAGCCAGGGACTAGCGGGGGGTTCAGATACGCAGTATTTT | CASSQGLAGGSDTQYF
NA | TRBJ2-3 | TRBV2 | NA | TGTGCCAGCAGTGAATCGTTCCTAACCACAGTTACGCAGTATTTT | CASSESFLTTVTQYF
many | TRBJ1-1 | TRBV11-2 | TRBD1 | TGTGCCAGCAGCCCCCAGGGGGCGGCGAACACTGAAGCTTTCTTT | CASSPQGAANTEAFF
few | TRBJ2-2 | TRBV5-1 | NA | TGCGCCAGCAGCTTGGAGGGCCTACCGAACACCGGGGAGCTGTTTTTT | CASSLEGLPNTGELFF
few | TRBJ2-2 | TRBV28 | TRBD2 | TGTGCCAGCAGTTCCCCCCGGGGACTAGCGGTGAACACCGGGGAGCTGTTTTTT | CASSSPRGLAVNTGELFF
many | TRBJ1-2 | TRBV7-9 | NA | TGTGCCAGCAGCGGGAGACAGGATCTGGGCGGCTACACCTTC | CASSGRQDLGGYTF
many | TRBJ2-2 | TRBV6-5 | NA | TGTGCCAGCAGTTACTCGCGCGGAGGTCGCACCGGGGAGCTGTTTTTT | CASSYSRGGRTGELFF
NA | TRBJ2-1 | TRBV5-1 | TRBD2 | TGCGCCAGCAGCTTGGCGCCCGGGACTAGGTCTGAGCAGTTCTTC | CASSLAPGTRSEQFF
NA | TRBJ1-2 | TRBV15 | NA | TGTGCCACCAGCAGAGCCCCGGGGTGGGATGGCTACACCTTC | CATSRAPGWDGYTF
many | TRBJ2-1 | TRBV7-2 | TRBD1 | TGTGCCAGCAGCTTATACGACAGGGACAATGAGCAGTTCTTC | CASSLYDRDNEQFF
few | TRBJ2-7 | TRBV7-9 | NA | TGTGCCAGCAGCTTAGGACCCCGCCAGGGCCACGAGCAGTACTTC | CASSLGPRQGHEQYF
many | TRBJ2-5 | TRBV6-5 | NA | TGTGCCAGCAGTTACCGTCGGGGGAGCCACCAAGAGACCCAGTACTTC | CASSYRRGSHQETQYF
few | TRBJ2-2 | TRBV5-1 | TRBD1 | TGCGCCAGCAGCTTTGCCGGGACAGGGGTCACCGGGGAGCTGTTTTTT | CASSFAGTGVTGELFF
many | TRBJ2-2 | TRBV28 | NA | TGTGCCAGCAGTTCCCCCCCAGGGGCCCCGACGAACACCGGGGAGCTGTTTTTT | CASSSPPGAPTNTGELFF
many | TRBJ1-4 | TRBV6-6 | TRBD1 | TGTGCCAGCAGTTGGAACAGGGGTAATGAAAAACTGTTTTTT | CASSWNRGNEKLFF
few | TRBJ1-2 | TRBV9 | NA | TGTGCCAGCAGCGCCCGTCTGAGGTCTAACTATGGCTACACCTTC | CASSARLRSNYGYTF
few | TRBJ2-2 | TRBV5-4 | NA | TGTGCCAGCAGCCCTATAATGGACAGTGGCGGGGAGCTGTTTTTT | CASSPIMDSGGELFF
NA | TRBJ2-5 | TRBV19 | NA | TGTGCCAGTAGAAGCCTCCCCACCGAGACCCAGTACTTC | CASRSLPTETQYF
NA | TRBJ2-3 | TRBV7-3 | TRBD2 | TGTGCCAGCAGCTTGATGCCTAGCGGGGCGACAGATACGCAGTATTTT | CASSLMPSGATDTQYF
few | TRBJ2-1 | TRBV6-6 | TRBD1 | TGTGCCAGCAGTGGACAGGGTTGGAATGAGCAGTTCTTC | CASSGQGWNEQFF
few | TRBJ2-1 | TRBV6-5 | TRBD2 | TGTGCCAGCACCCCCCCGGGGGGGAATGGCAATGAGCAGTTCTTC | CASTPPGGNGNEQFF
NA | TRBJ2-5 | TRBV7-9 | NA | TGTGCCAGCAGCTTAGGGTCCGGGTCGGGGGAGACCCAGTACTTC | CASSLGSGSGETQYF
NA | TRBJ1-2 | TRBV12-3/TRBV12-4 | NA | TGTGCCAGCAGCCACCTGACAGGCTACTATGGCTACACCTTC | CASSHLTGYYGYTF